This T cell receptor beta chain comes out of a study of control samples from healthy donors and cancer patients. TCRdb keeps only in-frame clones here, not all; method: immunoSEQ multiplex PCR. The sample has under 150,000 clones, roughly 92% seen once; the top ten hold 10% to 12%. Germline V gene data show CDR1 as MNHNS and CDR2 as SASEGT. The CDR3 contains 16 residues. The junction had 4 bases not matched to a gene; V was cut back by 0 bases and J by 2 bases. Sequencing was done on a sample of blood. The chain recombines TRBV6-1 with TRBJ1-2, with 9 positions matching TRBD1. This sequence originates from a man aged 25 to 40 in good health. CDR3 amino acids: CASSEAAGQGNYGYTF. The DNA for the CDR3 is TGTGCCAGCAGTGAAGCGGCGGGACAGGGCAACTATGGCTACACCTTC.